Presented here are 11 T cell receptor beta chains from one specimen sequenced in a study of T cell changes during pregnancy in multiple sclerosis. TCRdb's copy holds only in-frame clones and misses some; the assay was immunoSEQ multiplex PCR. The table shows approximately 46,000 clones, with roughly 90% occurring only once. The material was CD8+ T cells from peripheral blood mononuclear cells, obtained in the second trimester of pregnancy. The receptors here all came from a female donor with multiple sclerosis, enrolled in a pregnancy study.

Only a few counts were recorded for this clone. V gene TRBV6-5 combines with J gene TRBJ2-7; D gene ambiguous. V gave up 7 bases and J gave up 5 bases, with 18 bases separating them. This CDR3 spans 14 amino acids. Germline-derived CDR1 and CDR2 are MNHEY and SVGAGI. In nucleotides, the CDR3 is TGTGCCAGCACCCCAAAGGTCTGGGCCCACGAGCAGTACTTC. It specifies CASTPKVWAHEQYF.

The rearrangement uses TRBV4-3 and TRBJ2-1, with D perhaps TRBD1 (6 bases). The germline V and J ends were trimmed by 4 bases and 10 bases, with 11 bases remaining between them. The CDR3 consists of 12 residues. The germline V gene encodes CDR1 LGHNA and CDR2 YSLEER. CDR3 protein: CASSPDGTEQFF. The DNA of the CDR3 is TGCGCCAGCAGCCCGGACGGGACAGAGCAGTTCTTC.

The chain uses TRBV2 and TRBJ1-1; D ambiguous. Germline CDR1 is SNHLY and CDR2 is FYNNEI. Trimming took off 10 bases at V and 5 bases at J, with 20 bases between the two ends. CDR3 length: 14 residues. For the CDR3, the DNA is TGTGCCAAAAAATCCCCGGCAGGTGGGACTGAAGCTTTCTTT. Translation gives CAKKSPAGGTEAFF.

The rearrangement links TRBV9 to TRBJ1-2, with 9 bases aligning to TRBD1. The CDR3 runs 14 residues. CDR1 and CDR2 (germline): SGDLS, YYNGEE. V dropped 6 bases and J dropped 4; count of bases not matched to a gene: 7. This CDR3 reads CASMGGTGSYGYTF. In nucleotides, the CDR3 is TGTGCCAGCATGGGTGGGACAGGGTCCTATGGCTACACCTTC.

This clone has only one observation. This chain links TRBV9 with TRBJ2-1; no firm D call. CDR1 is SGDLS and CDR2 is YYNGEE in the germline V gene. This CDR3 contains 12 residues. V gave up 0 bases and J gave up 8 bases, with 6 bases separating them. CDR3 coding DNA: TGTGCCAGCAGCGTAGGAGGTTATGAGCAGTTCTTC. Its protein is CASSVGGYEQFF.

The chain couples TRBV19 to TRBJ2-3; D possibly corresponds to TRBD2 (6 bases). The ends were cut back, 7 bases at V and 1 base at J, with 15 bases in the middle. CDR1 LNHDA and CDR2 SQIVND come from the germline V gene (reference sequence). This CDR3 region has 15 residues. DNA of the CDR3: TGTGCCAGTAATGACGGGGGTGGTGGCACAGATACGCAGTATTTT. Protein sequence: CASNDGGGGTDTQYF.

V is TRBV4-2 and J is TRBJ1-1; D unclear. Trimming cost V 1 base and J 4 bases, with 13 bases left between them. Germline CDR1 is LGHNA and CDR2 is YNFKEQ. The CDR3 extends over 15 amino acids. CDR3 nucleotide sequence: TGTGCCAGCAGCCAAGTGGAAGAGGGCGCCACTGAAGCTTTCTTT. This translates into CASSQVEEGATEAFF.

CDR3 amino acids: CASSQELKVRGGTTDTQYF. CDR3 DNA: TGCGCCAGCAGCCAAGAGCTGAAAGTGCGGGGGGGGACCACAGATACGCAGTATTTT. This chain links TRBV4-3 with TRBJ2-3; 9 bases align to TRBD2. The germline V gene has CDR1 LGHNA and CDR2 YSLEER. This CDR3 comprises 19 residues. V lost 0 bases to trimming and J lost 2 bases; unmatched junction nucleotides: 12.

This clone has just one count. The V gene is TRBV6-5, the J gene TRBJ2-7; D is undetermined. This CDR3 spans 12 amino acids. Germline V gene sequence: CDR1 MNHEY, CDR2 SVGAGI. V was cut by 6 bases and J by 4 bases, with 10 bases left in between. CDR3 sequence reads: CASRSSGYEQYF. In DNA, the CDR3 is TGTGCCAGCAGGTCGTCCGGGTACGAGCAGTACTTC.

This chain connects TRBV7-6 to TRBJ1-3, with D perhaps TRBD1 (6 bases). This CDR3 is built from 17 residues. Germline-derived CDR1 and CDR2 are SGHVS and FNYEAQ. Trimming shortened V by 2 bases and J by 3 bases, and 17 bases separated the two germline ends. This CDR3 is CASSLNSWDISGNTIYF. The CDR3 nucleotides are TGTGCCAGCAGCTTAAACAGTTGGGACATCAGTGGAAACACCATATATTTT.

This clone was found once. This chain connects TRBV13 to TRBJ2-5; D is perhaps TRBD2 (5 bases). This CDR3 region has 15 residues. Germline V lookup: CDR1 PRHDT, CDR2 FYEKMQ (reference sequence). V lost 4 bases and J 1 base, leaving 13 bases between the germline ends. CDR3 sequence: CASSWARGSQETQYF. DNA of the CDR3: TGTGCCAGCAGCTGGGCCCGCGGGTCCCAAGAGACCCAGTACTTC. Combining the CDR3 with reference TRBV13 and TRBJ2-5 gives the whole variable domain AAGVIQSPRHLIKEKRETATLKCYPIPRHDTVYWYQQGPGQDPQFLISFYEKMQSDKGSIPDRFSAQQFSDYHSELNMSSLELGDSALYFCASSWARGSQETQYFGPGTRLLVL.